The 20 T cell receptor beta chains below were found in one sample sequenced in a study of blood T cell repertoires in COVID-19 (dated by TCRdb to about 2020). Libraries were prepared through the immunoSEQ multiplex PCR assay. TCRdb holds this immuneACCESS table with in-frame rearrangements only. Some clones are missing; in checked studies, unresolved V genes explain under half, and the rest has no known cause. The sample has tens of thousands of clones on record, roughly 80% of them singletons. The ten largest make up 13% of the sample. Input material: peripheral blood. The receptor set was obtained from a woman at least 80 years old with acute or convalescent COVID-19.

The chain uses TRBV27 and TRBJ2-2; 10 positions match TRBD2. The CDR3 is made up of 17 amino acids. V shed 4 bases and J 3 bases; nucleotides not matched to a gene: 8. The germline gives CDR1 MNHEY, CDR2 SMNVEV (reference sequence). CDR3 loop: CASSWNGAGGYTGELFF. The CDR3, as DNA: TGTGCCAGCAGTTGGAATGGAGCGGGGGGGTACACCGGGGAGCTGTTTTTT.

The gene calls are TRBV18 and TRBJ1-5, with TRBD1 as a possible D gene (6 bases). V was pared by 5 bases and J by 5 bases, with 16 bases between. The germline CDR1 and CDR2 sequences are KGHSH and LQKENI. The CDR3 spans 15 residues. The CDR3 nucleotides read TGTGCCAGCTCATTCTTAAGGGGGGGGGATCAGCCCCAGCATTTT. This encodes CASSFLRGGDQPQHF.

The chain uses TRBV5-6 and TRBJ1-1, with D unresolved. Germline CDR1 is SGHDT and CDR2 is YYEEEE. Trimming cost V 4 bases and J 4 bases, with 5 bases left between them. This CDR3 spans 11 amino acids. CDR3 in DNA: TGTGCCAGCAGCCTTCGCACTGAAGCTTTCTTT. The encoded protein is CASSLRTEAFF.

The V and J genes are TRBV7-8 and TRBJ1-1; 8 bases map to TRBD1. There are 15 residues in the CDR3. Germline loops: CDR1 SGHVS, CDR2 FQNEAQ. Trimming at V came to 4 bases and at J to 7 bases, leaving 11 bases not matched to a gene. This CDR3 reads CASSSRQGSYLEAFF. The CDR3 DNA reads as TGTGCCAGCAGCTCAAGACAGGGGAGTTATCTTGAAGCTTTCTTT.

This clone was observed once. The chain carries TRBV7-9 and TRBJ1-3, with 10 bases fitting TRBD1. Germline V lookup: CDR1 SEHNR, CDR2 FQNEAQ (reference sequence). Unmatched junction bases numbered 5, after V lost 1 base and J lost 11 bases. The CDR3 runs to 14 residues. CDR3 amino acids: CASSLGTGGISIYF. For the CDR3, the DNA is TGTGCCAGCAGCTTAGGGACAGGGGGTATCTCCATATATTTT.

CDR3 sequence reads: CASSQGGFGYTF. The CDR3 DNA follows: TGTGCCAGCAGCCAAGGGGGCTTTGGCTACACCTTC. The chain combines TRBV14 with TRBJ1-2, with a possible D match to TRBD1 (5 bases). The CDR3 totals 12 residues. Germline CDR1 and CDR2: SGHDN and FVKESK. The V end was cut by 1 base, the J end by 7 bases, with 7 bases between.

CDR3 sequence reads: CASSQGRGRGGYTF. The CDR3 DNA reads as TGTGCCAGCAGCCAAGGGCGGGGGCGCGGTGGCTACACCTTC. The chain carries TRBV16 and TRBJ1-2; TRBD1 is a possible D gene (6 bases). V was cut by 2 bases and J by 7 bases, with 14 bases left in between. Germline assignment: CDR1 KGHSY and CDR2 FQNENV. CDR3 size: 14 residues.

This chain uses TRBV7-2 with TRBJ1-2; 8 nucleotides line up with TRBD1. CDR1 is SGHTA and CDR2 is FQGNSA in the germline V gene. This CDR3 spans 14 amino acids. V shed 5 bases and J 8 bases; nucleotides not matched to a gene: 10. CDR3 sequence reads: CASSMRRGQGGYTF. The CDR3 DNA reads TGTGCCAGCAGCATGCGCAGGGGGCAAGGCGGCTACACCTTC.

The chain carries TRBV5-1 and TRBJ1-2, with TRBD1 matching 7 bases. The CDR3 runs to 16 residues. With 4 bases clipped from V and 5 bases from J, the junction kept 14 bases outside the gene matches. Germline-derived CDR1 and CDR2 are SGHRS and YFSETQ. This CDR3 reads CASSQNLGQLSYGYTF. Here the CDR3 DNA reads TGCGCCAGCAGCCAAAATTTGGGACAGCTCTCTTATGGCTACACCTTC.

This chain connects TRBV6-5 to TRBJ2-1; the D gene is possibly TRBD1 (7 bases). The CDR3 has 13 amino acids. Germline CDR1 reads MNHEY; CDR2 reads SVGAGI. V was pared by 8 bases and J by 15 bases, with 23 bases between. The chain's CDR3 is CASLPPGGPPPFF. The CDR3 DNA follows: TGTGCCAGCTTACCCCCAGGGGGGCCGCCTCCGTTCTTC.

CDR3 in DNA: TGCGCCAGCAGCTTGGCGGGACCGGACTATGGAAACACCATATATTTT. Amino acid sequence: CASSLAGPDYGNTIYF. The chain couples TRBV5-1 to TRBJ1-3; a weak D match, TRBD1 (5 bases). From germline, CDR1 is SGHRS and CDR2 YFSETQ. This CDR3 has 16 amino acids. V dropped 0 bases and J dropped 3 bases, with 13 bases sitting between them. The variable domain in full, with the rest retrieved from reference TRBV5-1 and TRBJ1-3, is KAGVTQTPRYLIKTRGQQVTLSCSPISGHRSVSWYQQTPGQGLQFLFEYFSETQRNKGNFPGRFSGRQFSNSRSEMNVSTLELGDSALYLCASSLAGPDYGNTIYFGEGSWLTVV.

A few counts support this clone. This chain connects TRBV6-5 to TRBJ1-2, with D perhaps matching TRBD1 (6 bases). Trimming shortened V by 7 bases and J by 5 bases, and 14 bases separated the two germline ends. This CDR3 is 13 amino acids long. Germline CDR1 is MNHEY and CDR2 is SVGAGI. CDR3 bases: TGTGCCAGCAAACGAGGGGGTGAATATGGCTACACCTTC. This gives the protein CASKRGGEYGYTF.

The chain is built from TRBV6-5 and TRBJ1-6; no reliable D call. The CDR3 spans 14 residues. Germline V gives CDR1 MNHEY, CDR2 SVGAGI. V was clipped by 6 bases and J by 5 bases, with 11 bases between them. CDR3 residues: CASSPLRNNSPLHF. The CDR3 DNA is TGTGCCAGCAGCCCACTCAGGAATAATTCACCCCTCCACTTT.

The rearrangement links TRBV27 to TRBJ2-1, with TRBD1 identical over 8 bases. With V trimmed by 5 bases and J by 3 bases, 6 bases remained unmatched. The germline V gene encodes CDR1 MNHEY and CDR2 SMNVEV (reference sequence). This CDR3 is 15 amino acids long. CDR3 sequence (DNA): TGTGCCAGCAGTACAGGGGGTTCGGGCTACAATGAGCAGTTCTTC. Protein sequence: CASSTGGSGYNEQFF.

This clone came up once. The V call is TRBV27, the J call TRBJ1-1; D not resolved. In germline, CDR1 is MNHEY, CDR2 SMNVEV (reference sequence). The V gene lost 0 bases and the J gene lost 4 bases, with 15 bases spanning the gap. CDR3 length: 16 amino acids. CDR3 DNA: TGTGCCAGCAGTTTATCGCGGGGAGCGTTTGGCACTGAAGCTTTCTTT. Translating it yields CASSLSRGAFGTEAFF.

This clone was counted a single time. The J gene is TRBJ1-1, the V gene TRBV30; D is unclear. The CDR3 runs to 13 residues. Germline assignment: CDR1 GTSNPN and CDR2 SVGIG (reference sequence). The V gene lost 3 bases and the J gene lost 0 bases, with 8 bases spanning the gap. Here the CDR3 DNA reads TGTGCCTGGAGACAGATGATGAACACTGAAGCTTTCTTT. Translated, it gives CAWRQMMNTEAFF.

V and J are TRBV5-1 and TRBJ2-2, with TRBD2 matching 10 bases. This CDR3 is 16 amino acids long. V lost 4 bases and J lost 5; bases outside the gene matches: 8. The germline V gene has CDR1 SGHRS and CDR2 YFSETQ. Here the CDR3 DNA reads TGCGCCAGCAGCAGGCAAGCGGGGGGGCAGACCGGGGAGCTGTTTTTT. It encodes CASSRQAGGQTGELFF.

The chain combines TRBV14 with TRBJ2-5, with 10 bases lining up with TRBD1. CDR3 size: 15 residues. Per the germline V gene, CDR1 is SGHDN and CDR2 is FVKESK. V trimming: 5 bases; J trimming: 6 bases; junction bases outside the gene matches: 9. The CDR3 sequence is CASSSGTGDLKTQYF. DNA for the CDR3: TGTGCCAGCAGCTCAGGGACAGGGGATTTGAAGACCCAGTACTTC.

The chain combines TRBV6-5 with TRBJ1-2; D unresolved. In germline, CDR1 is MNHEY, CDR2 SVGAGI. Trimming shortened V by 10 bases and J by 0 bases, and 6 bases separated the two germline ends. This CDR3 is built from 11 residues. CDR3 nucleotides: TGTGCCACGGAGTCTAACTATGGCTACACCTTC. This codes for CATESNYGYTF.

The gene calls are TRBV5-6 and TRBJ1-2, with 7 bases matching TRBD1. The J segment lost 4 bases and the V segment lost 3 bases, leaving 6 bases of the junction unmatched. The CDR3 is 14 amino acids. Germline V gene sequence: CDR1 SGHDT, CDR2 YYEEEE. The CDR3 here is CASSWQGVGYGYTF. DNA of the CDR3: TGTGCCAGCAGCTGGCAGGGGGTTGGCTATGGCTACACCTTC. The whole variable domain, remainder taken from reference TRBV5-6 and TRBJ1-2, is DAGVTQSPTHLIKTRGQQVTLRCSPKSGHDTVSWYQQALGQGPQFIFQYYEEEERQRGNFPDRFSGHQFPNYSSELNVNALLLGDSALYLCASSWQGVGYGYTFGSGTRLTVV.